These 12 T cell receptor beta chains were sequenced from one sample in a study of brain T cells in children with intractable seizures. Profiling relied on immunoSEQ multiplex PCR, and the TCRdb table lists in-frame clones only, not all of them. The sample carries fewer than 150,000 clones, 94% recorded once. The material sequenced was peripheral blood, taken at surgery. Source of these receptors: a boy younger than two with hemimegalencephaly and intractable seizures.

This chain joins TRBV7-8 and TRBJ2-1; TRBD2 aligns across 8 bases. Germline CDR1 reads SGHVS; CDR2 reads FQNEAQ. J gave up 4 bases and V 7 bases, and 12 bases lay outside the gene matches. This CDR3 contains 16 residues. The CDR3 reads CASTREGTSSYNEQFF. In nucleotides, the CDR3 is TGTGCCAGCACCAGAGAGGGGACTAGTTCTTACAATGAGCAGTTCTTC.

The chain couples TRBV6-2 or TRBV6-3 to TRBJ2-7, with a weak D call TRBD2 (6 bases). V lost 2 bases, J lost 4 bases, and 12 bases lay in between. Germline-derived CDR1 and CDR2 are MNHEY and SVGEGT. The CDR3 is 14 amino acids. In nucleotides, the CDR3 is TGTGCCAGCAGTTACGGGACTGATTTATACGAGCAGTACTTC. Encoded protein: CASSYGTDLYEQYF.

The J gene is TRBJ1-1, the V gene TRBV10-3; a weak D match, TRBD1 (6 bases). CDR1 and CDR2 from the germline V gene are ENHRY and SYGVKD. CDR3 length equals 15 residues. V was trimmed by 6 bases and J by 2 bases, leaving 16 bases between them. The CDR3 reads CAISPGAMENTEAFF. CDR3 coding DNA: TGTGCCATCAGCCCAGGGGCTATGGAAAACACTGAAGCTTTCTTT.

The rearrangement links TRBV11-2 to TRBJ2-7, with 8 bases matching TRBD2. V dropped 6 bases and J dropped 3; count of bases not matched to a gene: 10. The CDR3 spans 15 residues. From germline, CDR1 is SGHAT and CDR2 FQNNGV. The CDR3 region has the DNA TGTGCCAGCAGTTTCTCCCTAGCGGGTAACTACGAGCAGTACTTC. This translates into CASSFSLAGNYEQYF.

V and J are TRBV27 and TRBJ1-5, with D hard to call. The CDR3 loop spans 14 amino acids. Deletions cut 0 bases from V and 3 bases from J, with 6 bases between. Germline V gene lookup returns CDR1 MNHEY and CDR2 SMNVEV (reference sequence). Here the CDR3 reads CASSLSRPNQPQHF. The CDR3 coding sequence is TGTGCCAGCAGTTTATCGAGACCCAATCAGCCCCAGCATTTT.

V usage is TRBV12-3 or TRBV12-4 and J usage is TRBJ2-2; D perhaps matches TRBD2 (5 bases). The CDR3 consists of 13 residues. V lost 3 bases, J lost 4 bases, and 6 bases lay in between. The CDR3 sequence is CASSFRGTGELFF. CDR3 sequence (DNA): TGTGCCAGCAGTTTCCGGGGCACCGGGGAGCTGTTTTTT.

This sequence joins TRBV6-1 and TRBJ2-1, with D perhaps matching TRBD1 (5 bases). V was pared by 1 base and J by 0 bases, with 16 bases between. CDR1 and CDR2 (germline): MNHNS, SASEGT. The CDR3 length is 18 residues. CDR3 DNA: TGTGCCAGCAGTGAAGAGGGTATGGGGCTGTCCTCCTACAATGAGCAGTTCTTC. Protein sequence: CASSEEGMGLSSYNEQFF.

CDR3 DNA sequence: TGTGCCAGCAAATATGGGGACATTGGGAACACTGAAGCTTTCTTT. Amino acid sequence: CASKYGDIGNTEAFF. The gene calls are TRBV28 and TRBJ1-1; perhaps TRBD1 as D (6 bases). Per the germline V gene, CDR1 is MDHEN and CDR2 is SYDVKM. The V gene lost 7 bases and the J gene lost 1 base, with 16 bases spanning the gap. The CDR3 is 15 residues long.

J is TRBJ2-2 and V is TRBV7-2, with TRBD2 as a possible D gene (6 bases). V lost 5 bases, J lost 5 bases, and 15 bases lay in between. Germline V lookup: CDR1 SGHTA, CDR2 FQGNSA. The length of the CDR3 is 15 residues. CDR3 sequence: CASSAKGAGTGELFF. The CDR3 coding sequence is TGTGCCAGCAGCGCCAAAGGGGCGGGAACCGGGGAGCTGTTTTTT.

The chain joins TRBV7-3 to TRBJ2-3, with D perhaps matching TRBD1 (5 bases). V was clipped by 4 bases and J by 1 base, with 9 bases between them. Germline CDR1 SGHTA, CDR2 FQGTGA. This CDR3 spans 14 amino acids. The CDR3 protein is CASSSQTGTDTQYF. In DNA, the CDR3 is TGTGCCAGCAGCTCCCAGACAGGCACAGATACGCAGTATTTT.

The gene calls are TRBV6-5 and TRBJ2-1; no reliable D call. V was clipped by 0 bases and J by 5 bases, with 5 bases between them. Per the germline V gene, CDR1 is MNHEY and CDR2 is SVGAGI. This CDR3 spans 13 amino acids. The CDR3 DNA reads TGTGCCAGCAGTTACTCGAGGAACAATGAGCAGTTCTTC. Translation: CASSYSRNNEQFF.

This chain connects TRBV27 to TRBJ2-7; D gene unclear. In germline, CDR1 is MNHEY, CDR2 SMNVEV (reference sequence). V was clipped by 6 bases and J by 1 base, with 10 bases between them. The CDR3 has 13 residues. CDR3 DNA sequence: TGTGCCAGCAGCCCCCAAAGGTCCTACGAGCAGTACTTC. This gives the protein CASSPQRSYEQYF.